The T cell receptor beta chain under discussion was sequenced for a study of T-cell memory formation after mild COVID-19. Study-wide results and caveats: Pre-infection memory carried some responding clones, suggesting that cross-reactive memory joined.

TCRdb reprocessed the 5' RACE reads via MiXCR and lists one record per CDR3 protein. Here the sample spans 110,000 or so distinct CDR3 sequences, roughly 20% being singletons. Deletions cut 1 base from V and 9 bases from J, with 13 bases between. The germline gives CDR1 SGHTA, CDR2 FQGNSA. The CDR3 is 14 amino acids. This clonotype was seen more than once but under ten times. Antigen: not known. The sequence derives from a man between 18 and 35 years old who had mild COVID-19 (a few samples of this study predate the infection). Cell type and time point are not known. The V gene is TRBV7-2, the J gene TRBJ2-1; D is perhaps TRBD1 (5 bases). The sequencing sample was made of PBMCs or a T cell subset sorted from them (not recorded which). This CDR3 reads CASSLVYWGVEQFF. CDR3 coding DNA: TGTGCCAGCAGCTTAGTGTATTGGGGCGTTGAGCAGTTCTTC.